The 18 T cell receptor beta chains listed next were all sequenced from one sample in a study of beta chain features in type 1 diabetes. Every isolated RNA sample was fully reverse transcribed, so sequencing captured expressed TCRB transcripts. The protocol was immunoSEQ multiplex PCR, while the TCRdb copy is restricted to in-frame clones and leaves out a portion. This table has about 220,000 clones, approximately 11% appearing once. The sample comprised central memory CD4+ T cells from blood. These receptors all stem from a man between 18 and 35 years old in good health.

This clone came up many times. One base separates it from a far larger clone, so it is likely a read error. The rearrangement links TRBV7-2 to TRBJ2-1; D is possibly TRBD2 (7 bases). This CDR3 contains 17 residues. Germline-derived CDR1 and CDR2 are SGHTA and FQGNSA. Trimming shortened V by 1 base and J by 6 bases, and 19 bases separated the two germline ends. DNA of the CDR3: TGTGCCAGCAGCTTAGGCCCAGGAGGGAGGGGGTCCAATGAGCAGTTCTTC. The encoded protein is CASSLGPGGRGSNEQFF.

The genes are TRBV7-8 and TRBJ2-7; 9 positions agree with TRBD2. Germline V gives CDR1 SGHVS, CDR2 FQNEAQ. This CDR3 spans 15 amino acids. V lost 6 bases to trimming and J lost 1 base; unmatched junction nucleotides: 7. For the CDR3, the DNA is TGTGCCAGCAGTCACAAGCGGGAGGAGTCCTACGAGCAGTACTTC. Amino acids: CASSHKREESYEQYF.

V is TRBV7-8 and J is TRBJ2-1; TRBD2 agrees at 12 bases. J was trimmed by 7 bases and V by 5 bases; bases with no gene match: 9. The CDR3 totals 16 residues. Germline CDR1 reads SGHVS; CDR2 reads FQNEAQ. CDR3: CASSRLAGALGNEQFF. The DNA for the CDR3 is TGTGCCAGCAGCCGACTAGCGGGAGCCCTAGGGAATGAGCAGTTCTTC.

V gene TRBV30 combines with J gene TRBJ2-5; no firm D call. The J call may be mistaken, given a closer DNA end match to TRBJ2-7. Germline CDR1 reads GTSNPN; CDR2 reads SVGIG (reference sequence). This CDR3 has 13 amino acids. The CDR3, as DNA: TGTGCCTGGAGTGCTTACGGCCCCTCCGAGCAGTACTTC. Protein sequence: CAWSAYGPSEQYF.

The V call is TRBV30, the J call TRBJ1-1; no definite D call. CDR1 is GTSNPN and CDR2 is SVGIG in the germline V gene (reference sequence). Trimming took 4 bases from V and 3 from J, leaving 12 bases between them. The CDR3 is 13 amino acids. The CDR3 sequence: CAWNSRGDTEAFF. The CDR3 DNA is TGTGCCTGGAACTCCCGAGGCGACACTGAAGCTTTCTTT.

The sample holds a few counts of this clone. The chain employs TRBV25-1 and TRBJ1-4, with D perhaps TRBD1 (6 bases). Trimming shortened V by 0 bases and J by 8 bases, and 13 bases separated the two germline ends. The CDR3 covers 15 residues. Per germline, CDR1 MGHDK and CDR2 SYGVNS. CDR3 region: CASSEYSGQTEKLFF. CDR3 DNA sequence: TGTGCCAGCAGTGAATATTCAGGACAGACCGAAAAACTGTTTTTT. The whole variable domain, remainder taken from reference TRBV25-1 and TRBJ1-4, is EADIYQTPRYLVIGTGKKITLECSQTMGHDKMYWYQQDPGMELHLIHYSYGVNSTEKGDLSSESTVSRIRTEHFPLTLESARPSHTSQYLCASSEYSGQTEKLFFGSGTQLSVL.

The V and J genes are TRBV29-1 and TRBJ1-2, with TRBD1 matching 9 bases. V dropped 6 bases and J dropped 4; count of bases not matched to a gene: 3. Germline V lookup: CDR1 SQVTM, CDR2 ANQGSEA. The CDR3 has 12 residues. The CDR3 nucleotides read TGCAGCGTGGGACAGGGCTCCTATGGCTACACCTTC. It is translated as CSVGQGSYGYTF. The entire variable domain, with the rest obtained from reference TRBV29-1 and TRBJ1-2, is as follows: SAVISQKPSRDICQRGTSLTIQCQVDSQVTMMFWYRQQPGQSLTLIATANQGSEATYESGFVIDKFPISRPNLTFSTLTVSNMSPEDSSIYLCSVGQGSYGYTFGSGTRLTVV.

This clone has more than one count but fewer than ten. The rearrangement uses TRBV7-3 and TRBJ2-7; tentatively, D is TRBD1 (5 bases). Germline lookup yields CDR1 SGHTA and CDR2 FQGTGA. This CDR3 comprises 13 residues. Trimming removed 4 bases from V and 2 bases from J, with 9 bases in between. CDR3 nucleotides: TGTGCCAGCAGCTATGGACACCCCTACGAGCAGTACTTC. This sequence encodes CASSYGHPYEQYF.

This clone was found a few times. This chain links TRBV6-6 with TRBJ1-5, with 9 bases lining up with TRBD1. The trim removed 5 bases at V and 7 bases at J, leaving 9 bases unmatched. The CDR3 covers 15 residues. Per germline, CDR1 MNHNY and CDR2 SVGAGI (reference sequence). CDR3 sequence: CASSALGQGGQPQHF. For the CDR3, the DNA is TGTGCCAGCAGTGCCCTGGGACAGGGAGGCCAGCCCCAGCATTTT.

This clone has just a few counts. It may be a read error: a sequence one base away is much more abundant. This chain joins TRBV6-6 and TRBJ2-7; 7 nucleotides line up with TRBD2. V trimming: 6 bases; J trimming: 5 bases; junction bases outside the gene matches: 10. The CDR3 spans 14 residues. Per germline, CDR1 MNHNY and CDR2 SVGAGI (reference sequence). The CDR3 coding sequence is TGTGCCAGCAGAGTAGCGGGCGCTGTGGACGAGCAGTACTTC. It yields the protein CASRVAGAVDEQYF.

This clone has only a few counts. The chain has TRBV29-1 and TRBJ2-1; 9 nucleotides match TRBD2. J lost 2 bases, V lost 6 bases, and 5 bases had no gene match. Looked up from germline, CDR1 is SQVTM and CDR2 is ANQGSEA. This CDR3 is built from 14 residues. The CDR3 DNA reads TGCAGCGTCGGTAGCGGGAGCCCCTACAATGAGCAGTTCTTC. This codes for CSVGSGSPYNEQFF.

The chain combines TRBV4-3 with TRBJ2-7; TRBD2 agrees at 9 bases. The V gene end was trimmed by 0 bases and the J gene end by 3 bases; junction bases not matched to a gene: 6. The CDR3 is 16 amino acids. Germline loops: CDR1 LGHNA, CDR2 YSLEER. CDR3 amino acids: CASSQEGGREDYEQYF. CDR3 sequence (DNA): TGCGCCAGCAGCCAAGAAGGCGGGAGGGAAGACTACGAGCAGTACTTC.

The rearrangement uses TRBV5-6 and TRBJ2-5; perhaps TRBD2 as D (7 bases). Germline V gene lookup returns CDR1 SGHDT and CDR2 YYEEEE. CDR3 length equals 17 residues. Deletions cut 4 bases from V and 0 bases from J, with 19 bases between. The CDR3 DNA is TGTGCCAGCAGCAGGGGGGCTAGCGGAATGTACCAAGAGACCCAGTACTTC. Translation gives CASSRGASGMYQETQYF.

J is TRBJ2-1 and V is TRBV4-2; tentatively, D is TRBD1 or TRBD2 (5 bases each). CDR1 and CDR2 from the germline V gene are LGHNA and YNFKEQ. This CDR3 spans 12 amino acids. V was pared by 8 bases and J by 8 bases, with 13 bases between. This chain's CDR3 is CASGGEGDEQFF. For the CDR3, the DNA is TGTGCCAGCGGGGGAGAAGGAGATGAGCAGTTCTTC.

Notes on this clone: Other nucleotide sequences in the sample specify the same CDR3. The chain links TRBV2 to TRBJ1-5; no clear D. The V gene's germline CDR1 is SNHLY and CDR2 FYNNEI. V dropped 3 bases and J dropped 3 bases, with 3 bases sitting between them. The CDR3 loop spans 12 amino acids. The CDR3 region has the DNA TGTGCCAGCAGTGAGGCCAATCAGCCCCAGCATTTT. Its protein product is CASSEANQPQHF. Full variable domain (outside the CDR3, taken from reference TRBV2 and TRBJ1-5): EPEVTQTPSHQVTQMGQEVILRCVPISNHLYFYWYRQILGQKVEFLVSFYNNEISEKSEIFDDQFSVERPDGSNFTLKIRSTKLEDSAMYFCASSEANQPQHFGDGTRLSIL.

A few counts support this clone. V is TRBV4-3 and J is TRBJ2-1; possible D gene TRBD1, 6 bases. Deletions cut 1 base from V and 5 bases from J, with 18 bases between. The CDR3 runs 17 residues. CDR1 is LGHNA and CDR2 is YSLEER in the germline V gene. CDR3 residues: CASSQGAPATGNNEQFF. The CDR3 region has the DNA TGCGCCAGCAGCCAAGGGGCCCCCGCAACAGGGAACAATGAGCAGTTCTTC.

The DNA for the CDR3 is TGTGCCAGTAGTATAGTGTCCCAAAGCAATCAGCCCCAGCATTTT. Its translation is CASSIVSQSNQPQHF. The J gene is TRBJ1-5, the V gene TRBV19; D unresolved. V lost 1 base, J lost 1 base, and 8 bases lay in between. This CDR3 spans 15 amino acids. CDR1 LNHDA and CDR2 SQIVND come from the germline V gene (reference sequence). Looking up the rest from reference TRBV19 and TRBJ1-5 gives the full variable domain: DGGITQSPKYLFRKEGQNVTLSCEQNLNHDAMYWYRQDPGQGLRLIYYSQIVNDFQKGDIAEGYSVSREKKESFPLTVTSAQKNPTAFYLCASSIVSQSNQPQHFGDGTRLSIL.

This clone was seen a few times. This rearrangement joins TRBV29-1 to TRBJ2-7; TRBD2 matches at 12 bases. The CDR3 spans 18 residues. CDR1 SQVTM and CDR2 ANQGSEA come from the germline V gene. With 0 bases clipped from V and 4 bases from J, the junction kept 13 bases outside the gene matches. CDR3 protein: CSVEDRGRLAGVPYEQYF. CDR3 sequence (DNA): TGCAGCGTTGAAGATCGGGGCCGACTAGCGGGAGTACCTTACGAGCAGTACTTC.